This TCR beta chain was documented in a study of somatic mutations in cytotoxic T cells in rheumatoid arthritis (dated by TCRdb to the late 2010s). The study in broad terms: Peripheral blood (roughly 33 ml EDTA) was collected from patients immediately after diagnosis and before any treatment began. Some V beta antibody-stained T-cell populations were flow-sorted on a FACSAria II or Sony SH800 at nearly 100% purity, and sorted V beta1+ cells also underwent TCRB sequencing. In newly diagnosed rheumatoid arthritis without treatment, the study examined if expanded CD8+ T-cell clones harbor somatic mutations, relying on TCRB deep sequencing to characterize clonality. For 60 or so rheumatoid arthritis patients and approximately 20 healthy controls, TCRB deep sequencing was carried out. Patients and controls did not essentially differ in median age, which was nearly identical between the groups. Broader findings and caveats from the paper: There was no significant difference in CD8+ T-cell clonality between rheumatoid arthritis patients and age-matched healthy controls. In patients, CD8+ clonality rose with age (Spearman r ~ 0.53), which was not the case in healthy controls. In about an eighth of the roughly 60 patients the largest CD8+ clone exceeded 20% of CD8+ cells, and several identical CD8+ TCRB sequences were shared between blood and synovial fluid. No adjustment for multiple comparisons was made for the slight TRBV07 underrepresentation in patients. The antigen targets of the expanded CD8+ clones were unknown, and absence from virus-specific databases did not rule out viral specificity.

Turning to this clone: The clone's antigen remains unknown. No per-base quality is available; no much larger clone lies one base away.

Reading the germline V gene gives CDR1 MNHEY and CDR2 SVGAGI. Taken from cysteine to phenylalanine, the CDR3 has 14 residues. The only DNA kept is the CDR3, 42 bases in frame from the first base. V is reduced by 6 bases and J by 3 bases, leaving a spacing of 14 bases between them. Genomic DNA underwent TCRB CDR3 sequencing using the immunoSEQ assay. In the original analysis: Published virus-specific TCRB sequences were compared with patient CD8+ clones larger than 1%, and only a few matches were found. Nothing other than productive TCRB rearrangements was included in the analyses. Defining a clone by its unique TCRB CDR3 sequence, the study calculated clonality as a productive clonality index derived from Shannon entropy. The template counts of each clone relative to the total templates per sample were used to calculate repertoire overlap between two samples. V-gene usage from TCRB sequencing and V-gene usage measured by flow cytometry were correlated (Spearman r of about 0.56). The clones in this table, taken by TCRdb from immuneACCESS, are in-frame only. Not every clone is retained; where verified, under half of the shortfall comes from an unresolved V gene, and the cause of the rest is unknown. From that table come the V and J calls and clone size; the DNA was used to work out D and trimming. The sample table shows around 9,700 clones, and about 80% are seen once. Of the sample, just over 35% falls within the top ten clones.

CD4+ and CD8+ cells were isolated by positive magnetic bead selection on an AutoMACS, and purity was checked by flow cytometry. Clonal expansions were first screened by flow cytometry with a TCR V beta antibody panel, then characterized by TCRB deep sequencing of sorted CD8+ fractions. Ficoll-Paque PLUS density gradient separation was used to isolate peripheral blood mononuclear cells. Using Nucleospin Tissue or Tissue XS kits, DNA was extracted from CD4-enriched, CD8-enriched or PBMC samples, with quantification by a Qubit 2.0 fluorometer. The source of this sequence is an adult with rheumatoid arthritis. This chain joins TRBV6-5 to TRBJ1-2; the D gene is possibly TRBD1, with 5 bases matching. Input material: CD8+ T cells sorted from blood. The nucleotide sequence reads TGTGCCAGCAGGCAGGGCCGGGGGGACTATGGCTACACCTTC. Translated, this gives CASRQGRGDYGYTF.